The 8 T cell receptor beta chains reported below all come from one sample, sequenced in a study of blood T cell repertoires in COVID-19. Method: immunoSEQ multiplex PCR; TCRdb's copy keeps in-frame clones and lacks some. The table records some 170,000 clones, 65% to 90% of them present only once. The sequenced material came from PBMCs or T cells enriched from blood (not recorded which). These receptors were obtained from a man aged 45-60 years who had recovered from COVID-19.

As concerns this clone: The sample has other DNA sequences that encode this CDR3 too. The chain has TRBV3-1 (or the pseudogene TRBV3-2) and TRBJ1-2; tentatively, D is TRBD1 (5 bases). Germline V gene lookup returns CDR1 LGHDT and CDR2 YNNKEL (reference sequence). Trimming stripped 1 base from V and 5 bases from J, with 8 bases between. There are 13 residues in the CDR3. CDR3 sequence: CASSQGQNYGYTF. The CDR3 bases are TGTGCCAGCAGCCAAGGACAGAATTATGGCTACACCTTC.

The rearrangement joins TRBV3-1 (or the pseudogene TRBV3-2) to TRBJ1-4, with 9 nucleotides matching TRBD1. V was clipped by 3 bases and J by 5 bases; unmatched bases: 4. Germline CDR1 reads LGHDT; CDR2 reads YNNKEL (reference sequence). The CDR3 extends over 15 amino acids. The CDR3 spells CASSHDTGGNEKLFF. CDR3 nucleotide sequence: TGTGCCAGCAGCCACGATACAGGGGGCAATGAAAAACTGTTTTTT.

The chain is built from TRBV19 and TRBJ2-3; no definite D call. Germline V gene lookup returns CDR1 LNHDA and CDR2 SQIVND (reference sequence). The CDR3 extends over 13 amino acids. Trimming pared 3 bases from V and 1 base from J, leaving 5 bases between. This chain's CDR3 is CASSIAGTDTQYF. CDR3 in DNA: TGTGCCAGTAGTATTGCGGGCACAGATACGCAGTATTTT.

This chain joins TRBV27 and TRBJ1-1; tentative D call: TRBD1 (5 bases). CDR3 length equals 12 residues. The V gene lost 6 bases and the J gene lost 10 bases, with 15 bases spanning the gap. Germline CDR1 and CDR2: MNHEY and SMNVEV (reference sequence). The CDR3 region is CASSTAGLGAFF. As DNA, the CDR3 is TGTGCCAGCAGCACCGCGGGACTGGGAGCTTTCTTT.

This clone appeared a few times. The gene calls are TRBV29-1 and TRBJ2-5, with D unclear. V lost 6 bases to trimming and J lost 9 bases, with 8 bases between them. CDR1 is SQVTM, CDR2 ANQGSEA, per germline. This CDR3 comprises 9 residues. CDR3 loop: CSVAPAQYF. The CDR3 coding sequence is TGCAGCGTCGCCCCGGCCCAGTACTTC.

V and J are TRBV6-5 and TRBJ1-2, with TRBD1 matching over 9 bases. Germline V gene lookup returns CDR1 MNHEY and CDR2 SVGAGI. V lost 7 bases, J lost 0 bases, and 6 bases stayed unmatched. This CDR3 region has 15 residues. This CDR3 is CASIQGAQANYGYTF. The CDR3 DNA is TGTGCCAGCATACAGGGGGCGCAGGCTAACTATGGCTACACCTTC.

CDR3 nucleotides: TGTGCCAGCACCGACCCCTTAGCCTCTGGAAACACCATATATTTT. Encoded protein: CASTDPLASGNTIYF. The rearrangement joins TRBV3-1 (or the pseudogene TRBV3-2) to TRBJ1-3; D is unresolved. V lost 7 bases and J 0 bases, leaving 13 bases between the germline ends. Germline V lookup: CDR1 LGHDT, CDR2 YNNKEL (reference sequence). The CDR3 extends over 15 amino acids.

The chain carries TRBV4-2 and TRBJ2-7, with 11 bases fitting TRBD2. V was clipped by 0 bases and J by 4 bases; unmatched bases: 2. The CDR3 totals 15 residues. The germline CDR1 and CDR2 sequences are LGHNA and YNFKEQ. The CDR3 protein is CASSQDVAGGYEQYF. DNA for the CDR3: TGTGCCAGCAGCCAAGACGTAGCGGGGGGGTACGAGCAGTACTTC.